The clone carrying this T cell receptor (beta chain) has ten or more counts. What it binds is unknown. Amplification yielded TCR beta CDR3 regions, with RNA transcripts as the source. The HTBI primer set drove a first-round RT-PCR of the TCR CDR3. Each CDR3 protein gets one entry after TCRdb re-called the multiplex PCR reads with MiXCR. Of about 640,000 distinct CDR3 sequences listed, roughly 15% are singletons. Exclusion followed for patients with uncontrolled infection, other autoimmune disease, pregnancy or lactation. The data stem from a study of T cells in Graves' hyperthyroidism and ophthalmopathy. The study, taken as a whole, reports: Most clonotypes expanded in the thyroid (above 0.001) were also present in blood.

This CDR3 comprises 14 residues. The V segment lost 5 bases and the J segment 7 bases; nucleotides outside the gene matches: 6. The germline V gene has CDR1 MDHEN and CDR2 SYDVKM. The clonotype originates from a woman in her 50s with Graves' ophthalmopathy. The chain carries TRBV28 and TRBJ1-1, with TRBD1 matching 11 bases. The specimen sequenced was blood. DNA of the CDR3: TGTGCCAGCAGTACCCGGGACAGGGGGTTTGAAGCTTTCTTT. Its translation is CASSTRDRGFEAFF. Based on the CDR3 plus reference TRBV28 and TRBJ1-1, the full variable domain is DVKVTQSSRYLVKRTGEKVFLECVQDMDHENMFWYRQDPGLGLRLIYFSYDVKMKEKGDIPEGYSVSREKKERFSLILESASTNQTSMYLCASSTRDRGFEAFFGQGTRLTVV.